These T cell receptor beta chains were read from a single sample in a study of cytomegalovirus exposure and HLA in healthy donors. Produced via immunoSEQ multiplex PCR; TCRdb's table is partial and in-frame only. The sample has roughly 100,000 clones; approximately 89% are singletons. Sample: PBMCs. These receptors came from a man aged 25 to 40 in good health and CMV-seronegative. CDR3s include the opening cysteine and the closing phenylalanine or tryptophan. The order of the fields is CDR3 DNA, CDR3 protein, V gene, J gene, D gene, clone size. The D gene is left open where the match is weak. Where a row states a size, it is once, few, many or the class of an expanded clone; other rows omit it.

TGCGCCAGCAGGCTCCTCAGCACCGGGGAGCTGTTTTTT,CASRLLSTGELFF,TRBV5-1,TRBJ2-2,.,once
TGTGCCAGCAGTGAAGACGGACTAGCGGCATCTGAACACTACGAGCAGTACTTC,CASSEDGLAASEHYEQYF,TRBV2,TRBJ2-7,TRBD2,.
TGTGCCAGCAGCCCGTTTACTGGGACTAAGTCTGAAAAACTGTTTTTT,CASSPFTGTKSEKLFF,TRBV4-2,TRBJ1-4,.,.
TGTGCCAGCAGGCCCTGGACACTGGGCACAGATACGCAGTATTTT,CASRPWTLGTDTQYF,TRBV2,TRBJ2-3,.,.
TGTGCCAGCAGGACTAGCGGGAGCAGGGGTACGCAGTATTTT,CASRTSGSRGTQYF,TRBV27,TRBJ2-3,TRBD2,.
TGTGCCAGCAGCTCTAGCCTACAGCTAGCTGAGCAGTTCTTC,CASSSSLQLAEQFF,TRBV7-7,TRBJ2-1,.,few
TGTGCCAGCAGCTTTAGTACCATATATTTT,CASSFSTIYF,TRBV7-9,TRBJ1-3,.,.
TGTGCCAGCAGTGGGGGGACAGATTCTACGATGAACACTGAAGCTTTCTTT,CASSGGTDSTMNTEAFF,TRBV6-4,TRBJ1-1,TRBD1,.
TGTGCCAGCAGCTCCTGGGGGGACGAGCAGTACTTC,CASSSWGDEQYF,TRBV7-6,TRBJ2-7,.,.
TGTGCCAGCCGACTTGGAGGGGATCAGCCCCAGCATTTT,CASRLGGDQPQHF,TRBV6-5,TRBJ1-5,.,.